A single sample is the source of the 20 T cell receptor beta chains below, sequenced in a study of T cells after posttransplantation cyclophosphamide. Here immunoSEQ multiplex PCR was the method, and the copy in TCRdb shows in-frame clones only, minus some. The sample includes 25,000 to 30,000 clones, roughly 88% of them seen just once. Source material: PBMCs. These receptors were collected from a man aged 50-60 years.

J is TRBJ2-2 and V is TRBV13; 8 nucleotides agree with TRBD1. Germline CDR1 reads PRHDT; CDR2 reads FYEKMQ (reference sequence). V was pared by 8 bases and J by 2 bases, with 4 bases of the junction left unmatched. This CDR3 comprises 14 residues. The chain's CDR3 is CASRDRINTGELFF. Here the CDR3 DNA reads TGTGCCAGCCGGGACAGGATAAACACCGGGGAGCTGTTTTTT.

The rearrangement links TRBV19 to TRBJ2-7, with 9 bases identical to TRBD1. Per germline, CDR1 LNHDA and CDR2 SQIVND (reference sequence). The CDR3 runs to 14 residues. The junction had 5 bases not matched to a gene; V was cut back by 5 bases and J by 3 bases. CDR3 loop: CASSLQGADYEQYF. CDR3 nucleotides: TGTGCCAGTAGTCTACAGGGGGCGGACTACGAGCAGTACTTC.

The V call is TRBV7-9, the J call TRBJ1-5; 9 bases agree with TRBD1. The CDR3 has 16 residues. V lost 5 bases, J lost 0 bases, and 5 bases stayed unmatched. The germline V gene has CDR1 SEHNR and CDR2 FQNEAQ (reference sequence). CDR3 loop: CASSRTGDNSNQPQHF. The CDR3 region has the DNA TGTGCCAGCAGCCGGACAGGGGACAATAGCAATCAGCCCCAGCATTTT.

V gene TRBV18 combines with J gene TRBJ1-5; maybe TRBD1 (6 bases). Deletions cut 6 bases from V and 4 bases from J, with 10 bases between. CDR3 length equals 13 residues. Germline V lookup: CDR1 KGHSH, CDR2 LQKENI. The CDR3 loop is CASSPGQNQPQHF. CDR3 in DNA: TGTGCCAGCTCCCCCGGACAGAATCAGCCCCAGCATTTT.

This chain joins TRBV6-1 and TRBJ2-7, with TRBD1 matching 12 bases. This CDR3 comprises 15 residues. Germline assignment: CDR1 MNHNS and CDR2 SASEGT. The V gene end was trimmed by 6 bases and the J gene end by 6 bases; junction bases not matched to a gene: 9. This chain's CDR3 is CASRPPGQGASEQYF. In DNA form, the CDR3 reads TGTGCCAGCAGACCTCCGGGACAGGGGGCAAGCGAGCAGTACTTC.

V usage is TRBV5-4 and J usage is TRBJ2-5; D might be TRBD1 (6 bases). The CDR3 contains 14 residues. V was shortened by 0 bases and J by 2 bases, with 8 bases between the two germline ends. CDR1 is SGHNT, CDR2 YYREEE, per germline (reference sequence). The CDR3: CASSLGQAQETQYF. The CDR3 DNA follows: TGTGCCAGCAGCTTGGGACAGGCTCAAGAGACCCAGTACTTC.

The gene calls are TRBV4-1 and TRBJ2-3; the D gene is possibly TRBD1 (6 bases). Trimming left V 4 bases short and J 2 bases short, with 10 bases between. Germline assignment: CDR1 MGHRA and CDR2 YSYEKL. The CDR3 is 14 amino acids. CDR3 sequence reads: CASSPGQSTDTQYF. For the CDR3, the DNA is TGCGCCAGCAGCCCCGGACAGTCCACAGATACGCAGTATTTT.

The chain carries TRBV18 and TRBJ2-2, with D possibly TRBD1 on 5 matching bases. Germline CDR1 is KGHSH and CDR2 is LQKENI. The CDR3 runs 13 residues. The ends were cut back, 4 bases at V and 6 bases at J, with 9 bases in the middle. The CDR3 nucleotides read TGTGCCAGCTCACTTGACAGTTCCGGGGAGCTGTTTTTT. It specifies CASSLDSSGELFF.

The chain recombines TRBV5-1 with TRBJ2-3; D is possibly TRBD1 (6 bases). Germline assignment: CDR1 SGHRS and CDR2 YFSETQ. Trimming cost V 1 base and J 4 bases, with 10 bases left between them. This CDR3 is built from 14 residues. DNA for the CDR3: TGCGCCAGCAGCTTGAACAGGGCAGCAGATACGCAGTATTTT. Its protein is CASSLNRAADTQYF. Complete variable domain (other parts from reference TRBV5-1 and TRBJ2-3): KAGVTQTPRYLIKTRGQQVTLSCSPISGHRSVSWYQQTPGQGLQFLFEYFSETQRNKGNFPGRFSGRQFSNSRSEMNVSTLELGDSALYLCASSLNRAADTQYFGPGTRLTVL.

The J gene is TRBJ1-1, the V gene TRBV5-1; 7 nucleotides line up with TRBD1. V dropped 4 bases and J dropped 5; count of bases not matched to a gene: 5. The CDR3 is 13 residues long. The germline V gene encodes CDR1 SGHRS and CDR2 YFSETQ. The CDR3 DNA sequence: TGCGCCAGCAGCATACAGGGGTCGACTGAAGCTTTCTTT. It encodes CASSIQGSTEAFF. The full variable domain, with the rest looked up from reference TRBV5-1 and TRBJ1-1, is KAGVTQTPRYLIKTRGQQVTLSCSPISGHRSVSWYQQTPGQGLQFLFEYFSETQRNKGNFPGRFSGRQFSNSRSEMNVSTLELGDSALYLCASSIQGSTEAFFGQGTRLTVV.

The V call is TRBV6-1, the J call TRBJ2-3; 8 bases are shared with TRBD2. The CDR3 length is 20 residues. After removal of 0 bases from V and 0 bases from J, the junction contained 14 bases not matched to a gene. Germline CDR1 is MNHNS and CDR2 is SASEGT. The chain's CDR3 is CASSEAPPGWSGRSTDTQYF. The DNA of the CDR3 is TGTGCCAGCAGTGAAGCTCCCCCGGGGTGGAGCGGGAGAAGCACAGATACGCAGTATTTT.

The rearrangement links TRBV5-1 to TRBJ2-7; D not resolved. With 1 base removed from V and 3 bases from J, the gap between germline ends came to 5 bases. This CDR3 contains 12 residues. Germline V lookup: CDR1 SGHRS, CDR2 YFSETQ. The CDR3 nucleotides read TGCGCCAGCAGCTTGACTCTCTACGAGCAGTACTTC. Amino acids: CASSLTLYEQYF.

The V gene is TRBV15, the J gene TRBJ2-7; TRBD2 might be the D (6 bases). Trimming left V 6 bases short and J 3 bases short, with 18 bases between. Germline V gene data show CDR1 as LNHNV and CDR2 as YYDKDF (reference sequence). The CDR3 totals 15 residues. CDR3 sequence reads: CATRDGIGEVYEQYF. The CDR3 DNA reads as TGTGCCACCAGGGACGGGATAGGGGAGGTCTACGAGCAGTACTTC.

CDR3 nucleotide sequence: TGTGCCAGCAGACAAAGCGGGGGCCCTGGAAATGAGCAGTTCTTC. Translation gives CASRQSGGPGNEQFF. The J gene is TRBJ2-1, the V gene TRBV6-5; TRBD2 aligns across 8 bases. V dropped 6 bases and J dropped 7; count of bases not matched to a gene: 11. The CDR3 covers 15 residues. In germline, CDR1 is MNHEY, CDR2 SVGAGI.

This rearrangement joins TRBV7-3 to TRBJ2-3; D possibly corresponds to TRBD2 (6 bases). CDR1 is SGHTA and CDR2 is FQGTGA in the germline V gene. This CDR3 has 15 residues. Trimming cost V 5 bases and J 5 bases, with 17 bases left between them. CDR3 DNA sequence: TGTGCCAGCAGCCGAACTCGGGAGTCCGGAGATACGCAGTATTTT. Its protein product is CASSRTRESGDTQYF.

V is TRBV11-3 and J is TRBJ2-3; 7 bases align to TRBD2. J was trimmed by 2 bases and V by 1 base; bases with no gene match: 9. There are 17 residues in the CDR3. CDR1 is SGHNT and CDR2 is YENEEA in the germline V gene. CDR3 nucleotides: TGTGCCAGCAGCTTAGTGTACGTGGGGGGGACCACAGATACGCAGTATTTT. Translated: CASSLVYVGGTTDTQYF.

The V call is TRBV6-1, the J call TRBJ2-1, with TRBD2 identical over 11 bases. Germline V gives CDR1 MNHNS, CDR2 SASEGT. J gave up 4 bases and V 4 bases, and 9 bases lay outside the gene matches. The CDR3 is made up of 17 amino acids. CDR3 bases: TGTGCCAGCAGTGCCACTAGCGGGAGTAAGGGGTACAATGAGCAGTTCTTC. Its protein is CASSATSGSKGYNEQFF.

This chain connects TRBV7-2 to TRBJ1-2; 9 nucleotides align to TRBD1. Trimming at V came to 3 bases and at J to 2 bases, leaving 13 bases not matched to a gene. Germline values: CDR1 SGHTA, CDR2 FQGNSA. CDR3 length: 18 amino acids. CDR3 DNA: TGTGCCAGCAGCTTCTCTCCCACCTACAGGGGGCTAAACTATGGCTACACCTTC. It encodes CASSFSPTYRGLNYGYTF.

The rearrangement joins TRBV7-2 to TRBJ2-7; 8 nucleotides agree with TRBD1. J was trimmed by 3 bases and V by 0 bases; bases with no gene match: 7. CDR3 length: 16 amino acids. Germline CDR1 and CDR2: SGHTA and FQGNSA. CDR3 nucleotide sequence: TGTGCCAGCAGCTTAGCGGTGGGGACAGGAGTCTACGAGCAGTACTTC. It codes for CASSLAVGTGVYEQYF.

The rearrangement uses TRBV19 and TRBJ1-6, with 10 bases matching TRBD1. CDR3 size: 15 residues. CDR1 is LNHDA, CDR2 SQIVND, per germline (reference sequence). V shed 3 bases and J 9 bases; nucleotides not matched to a gene: 5. In DNA form, the CDR3 reads TGTGCCAGTAGTATGGGGGGACAGGGGCCTTCACCCCTCCACTTT. The encoded protein is CASSMGGQGPSPLHF.